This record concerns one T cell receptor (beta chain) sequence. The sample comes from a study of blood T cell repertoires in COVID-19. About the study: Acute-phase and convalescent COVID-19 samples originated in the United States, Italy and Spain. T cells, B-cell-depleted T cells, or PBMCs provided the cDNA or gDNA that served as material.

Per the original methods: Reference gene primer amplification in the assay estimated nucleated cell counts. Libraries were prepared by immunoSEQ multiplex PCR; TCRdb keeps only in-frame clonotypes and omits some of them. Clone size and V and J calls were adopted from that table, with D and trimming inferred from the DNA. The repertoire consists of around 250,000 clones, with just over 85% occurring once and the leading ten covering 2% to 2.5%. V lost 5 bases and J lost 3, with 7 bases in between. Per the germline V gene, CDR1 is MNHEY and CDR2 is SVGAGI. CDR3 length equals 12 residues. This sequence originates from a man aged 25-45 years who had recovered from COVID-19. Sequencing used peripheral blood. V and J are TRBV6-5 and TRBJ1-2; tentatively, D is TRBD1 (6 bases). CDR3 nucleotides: TGTGCCAGCAGTAGGACAGACTATGGCTACACCTTC. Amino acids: CASSRTDYGYTF.